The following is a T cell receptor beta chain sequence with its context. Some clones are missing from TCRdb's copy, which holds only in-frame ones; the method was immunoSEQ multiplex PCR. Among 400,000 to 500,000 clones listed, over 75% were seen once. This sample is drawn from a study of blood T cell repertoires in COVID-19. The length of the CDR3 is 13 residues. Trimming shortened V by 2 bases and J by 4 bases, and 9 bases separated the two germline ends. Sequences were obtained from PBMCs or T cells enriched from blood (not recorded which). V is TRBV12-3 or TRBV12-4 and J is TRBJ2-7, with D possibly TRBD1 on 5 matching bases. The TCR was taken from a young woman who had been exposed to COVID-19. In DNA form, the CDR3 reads TGTGCCAGCAGTTTAAGGACAAAATACGAGCAGTACTTC. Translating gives CASSLRTKYEQYF.